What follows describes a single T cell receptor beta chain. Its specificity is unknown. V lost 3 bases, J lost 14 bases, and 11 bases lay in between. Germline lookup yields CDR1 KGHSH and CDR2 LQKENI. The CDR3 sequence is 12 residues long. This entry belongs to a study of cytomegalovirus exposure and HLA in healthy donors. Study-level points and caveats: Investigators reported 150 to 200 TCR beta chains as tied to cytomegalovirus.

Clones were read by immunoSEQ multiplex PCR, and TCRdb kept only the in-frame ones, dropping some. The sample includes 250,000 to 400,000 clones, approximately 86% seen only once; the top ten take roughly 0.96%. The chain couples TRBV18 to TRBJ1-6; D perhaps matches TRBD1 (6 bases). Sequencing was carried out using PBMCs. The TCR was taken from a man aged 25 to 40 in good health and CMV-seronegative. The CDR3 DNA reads TGTGCCAGCTCACCGACAGGTCAGGCCCTCCACTTT. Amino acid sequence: CASSPTGQALHF.